A selection of T cell receptor beta chains follows, all from one sample in a study of blood T cell repertoires in COVID-19. Assay: immunoSEQ multiplex PCR; the TCRdb copy retains only in-frame clones and omits some. The sample consists of more than 65,000 clones, 79% of them appearing once. Sample: peripheral blood. The receptors stem from a human donor in a cohort sampled during active COVID-19. CDR3s include the opening cysteine and the closing phenylalanine or tryptophan. Each record gives: clone size, V gene, D gene, J gene, CDR3 protein, CDR3 DNA. The D gene is left open where the match is weak. The size field is filled for only some rows; it gives once, few, many or a size class.

>-|TRBV3-1/TRBV3-2|TRBD1|TRBJ1-1
CASSPVPGQGSLEAFF
TGTGCCAGCAGCCCAGTCCCGGGACAGGGAAGTCTGGAAGCTTTCTTT
>-|TRBV3-1/TRBV3-2|-|TRBJ1-1
CASSQVETVEAFF
TGTGCCAGCAGCCAAGTGGAGACAGTTGAAGCTTTCTTT
>-|TRBV7-8|TRBD1|TRBJ2-7
CATTGGPYEQYF
TGTGCCACAACAGGGGGTCCCTACGAGCAGTACTTC
>-|TRBV28|-|TRBJ2-7
CASSLLGGSYEQYF
TGTGCCAGCAGTTTACTGGGGGGATCCTACGAGCAGTACTTC
>-|TRBV5-8|-|TRBJ2-7
CASTYAFRGGTYEQYF
TGTGCCAGCACCTACGCCTTTCGTGGAGGGACCTACGAGCAGTACTTC
>few|TRBV28|TRBD1|TRBJ1-6
CASSSIRTGALGPPLHF
TGTGCCAGCAGCTCAATCCGGACAGGGGCCCTCGGTCCACCCCTCCACTTT
>-|TRBV18|-|TRBJ1-2
CASSPTQGFFYGYTF
TGTGCCAGCTCACCAACGCAGGGCTTCTTCTATGGCTACACCTTC
>-|TRBV5-1|TRBD1|TRBJ2-2
CASSLQGPERHNGELFF
TGCGCCAGCAGCTTACAGGGGCCGGAGAGGCATAACGGGGAGCTGTTTTTT
>once|TRBV7-2|TRBD1|TRBJ2-2
CASSFRTGNTGELFF
TGTGCCAGCAGCTTTCGGACAGGAAACACCGGGGAGCTGTTTTTT
>once|TRBV11-2|TRBD2|TRBJ2-7
CASSPGGGQYF
TGTGCCAGCAGCCCCGGGGGGGGGCAGTACTTC
>-|TRBV6-2/TRBV6-3|-|TRBJ1-6
CASSRPTGSSSYNSPLHF
TGTGCCAGCAGTCGCCCGACGGGGTCGAGCTCCTATAATTCACCCCTCCACTTT
>-|TRBV18|TRBD1|TRBJ2-7
CASSQGQNYEQYF
TGTGCCAGCTCACAGGGACAGAACTACGAGCAGTACTTC
>few|TRBV6-1|TRBD1|TRBJ1-5
CASSEGQVYSNQPQHF
TGTGCCAGCAGTGAGGGACAGGTGTATAGCAATCAGCCCCAGCATTTT
>-|TRBV10-3|TRBD1|TRBJ1-1
CAISETGVSEAFF
TGTGCCATCAGTGAGACAGGGGTATCTGAAGCTTTCTTT
>-|TRBV7-6|-|TRBJ1-1
CASSQGHMNTEAFF
TGTGCCAGCAGCCAGGGCCATATGAACACTGAAGCTTTCTTT
>-|TRBV19|-|TRBJ1-2
CASSIRAGSSYGYTF
TGTGCCAGTAGTATCCGCGCAGGTTCTTCCTATGGCTACACCTTC
>-|TRBV5-1|TRBD2|TRBJ2-3
CASSPGLAGADTQYF
TGCGCCAGCAGCCCAGGACTAGCGGGAGCAGATACGCAGTATTTT
>-|TRBV28|TRBD1|TRBJ1-2
CASSPPRTGGRDGYTF
TGTGCCAGCAGTCCCCCCCGGACAGGGGGCCGTGATGGCTACACCTTC
>once|TRBV6-4|TRBD1|TRBJ1-1
CASSNTGGTEAFF
TGTGCCAGCAGTAACACAGGGGGCACTGAAGCTTTCTTT
>-|TRBV28|TRBD1|TRBJ1-2
CASSSPGGTNYGYTF
TGTGCCAGCAGTTCTCCAGGGGGCACTAACTATGGCTACACCTTC
>-|TRBV7-2|-|TRBJ1-1
CASSLDGQTEAFF
TGTGCCAGCAGCTTAGATGGACAGACTGAAGCTTTCTTT
>-|TRBV6-1|-|TRBJ2-3
CASSESRVSTDTQYF
TGTGCCAGCAGTGAGAGCAGGGTCAGCACAGATACGCAGTATTTT
>-|TRBV15|TRBD1|TRBJ2-1
CATRATGAGEQFF
TGTGCCACCAGGGCGACAGGGGCGGGTGAGCAGTTCTTC